Listed below are T cell receptor beta chains from one sample, sequenced in a study of graft-versus-host responses after intestinal transplantation. Measured with immunoSEQ multiplex PCR; TCRdb has only the in-frame clones, and not every one. The table shows approximately 58,000 clones, with approximately 90% occurring only once. This material consisted of PBMCs, taken 26 days after transplant. These receptors came from a human patient who received an intestinal transplant, so some T cells may come from the graft donor. CDR3s leave out the opening cysteine and the closing phenylalanine or tryptophan. D genes are given only for firm matches.

D gene	J gene	V gene	CDR3 protein
.	TRBJ2-3	TRBV9	ASSVAGGGGSTDTQY
.	TRBJ2-3	TRBV27	ASSLSKGPDTQY
TRBD1	TRBJ2-1	TRBV28	ASSLQGALVSYNEQF
.	TRBJ2-5	TRBV5-1	ASSLVGSPRLPGDQY
.	TRBJ2-7	TRBV5-6	ASSTPGEQY
TRBD2	TRBJ2-7	TRBV5-6	ASSNRLAGGLFEQY
TRBD2	TRBJ2-1	TRBV5-5	ASSNWGGNNEQF
TRBD2	TRBJ2-7	TRBV29-1	SVERGSGTFYEQY
.	TRBJ2-4	TRBV28	ASTPAEAKNIQY
.	TRBJ1-1	TRBV27	ASRISGTNTEAF
.	TRBJ2-1	TRBV2	ASGMADSSYNEQF
.	TRBJ2-7	TRBV10-1	ASSVEGWDTDY
.	TRBJ1-1	TRBV10-3	AISVPGSTEAF
TRBD1	TRBJ1-5	TRBV7-8	ASSQTGDNQPQH
.	TRBJ2-1	TRBV18	ASSPADNEQF
.	TRBJ2-5	TRBV10-3	AIRRGETQY
TRBD1	TRBJ2-3	TRBV5-4	ASSSHRGRGTDTQY
.	TRBJ2-3	TRBV6-6	ASSFEIAAYTDTQY
TRBD1	TRBJ1-5	TRBV2	ASRRTGKGNQPQH
TRBD1	TRBJ2-2	TRBV5-4	ASTGTANTGELF
.	TRBJ2-3	TRBV28	ASSLAGDSTDTQY
.	TRBJ2-3	TRBV28	ASSPLGRTSTDTQY
.	TRBJ2-1	TRBV5-1	ASSIRDIEAEQF
TRBD2	TRBJ2-1	TRBV28	ASTPFLAGDNEQF
.	TRBJ2-3	TRBV14	ASSQRGGTDTQY
TRBD2	TRBJ2-3	TRBV30	AWPITSSGRSTDTQY
TRBD2	TRBJ2-1	TRBV7-8	ASRSGGYNEQF